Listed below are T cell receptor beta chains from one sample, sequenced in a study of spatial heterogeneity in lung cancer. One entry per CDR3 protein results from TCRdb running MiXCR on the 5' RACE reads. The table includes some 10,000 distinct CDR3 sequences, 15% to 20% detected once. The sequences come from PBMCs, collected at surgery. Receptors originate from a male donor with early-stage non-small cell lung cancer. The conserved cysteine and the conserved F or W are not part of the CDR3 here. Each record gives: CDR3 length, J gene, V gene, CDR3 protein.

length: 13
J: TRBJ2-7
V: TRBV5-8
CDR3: ASSLRGWESYEQY

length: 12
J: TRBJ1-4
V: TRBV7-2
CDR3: ASSLGQSNEKLF

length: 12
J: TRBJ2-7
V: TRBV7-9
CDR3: ASSTAPAEYEQY

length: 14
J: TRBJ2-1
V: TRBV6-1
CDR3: ASCRNRGGSADEQF

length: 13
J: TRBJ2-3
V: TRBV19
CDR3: ASSRGLLDTDTQY

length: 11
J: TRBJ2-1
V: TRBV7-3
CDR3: ASSLGGRNEQF

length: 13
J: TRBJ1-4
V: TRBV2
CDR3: ASSEEPFDNEKLF

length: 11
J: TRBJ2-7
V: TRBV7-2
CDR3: ASSSRSSYEQY

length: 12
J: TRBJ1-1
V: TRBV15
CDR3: ATSRDTAGTEAF

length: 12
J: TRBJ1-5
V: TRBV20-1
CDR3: SAAQGVSNQPQH

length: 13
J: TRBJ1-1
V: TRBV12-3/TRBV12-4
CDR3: ASSPSAGVRTEAF

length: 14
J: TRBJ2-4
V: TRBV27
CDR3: ASSLSPTGSKNIQY

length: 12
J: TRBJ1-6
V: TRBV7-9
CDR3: ASSRGQGGSPLH

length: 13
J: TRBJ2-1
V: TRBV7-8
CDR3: ASSYSLLPYNEQF

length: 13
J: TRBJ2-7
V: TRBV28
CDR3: ASSSRLAATYEQY

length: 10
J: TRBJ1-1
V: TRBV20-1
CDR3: SAKQGYTEAF

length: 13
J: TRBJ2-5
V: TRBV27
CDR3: ASRSGLAGLETQY

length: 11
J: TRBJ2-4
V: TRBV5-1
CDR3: ASSLFNSNIQY

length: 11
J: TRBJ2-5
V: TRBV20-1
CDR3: SAGRKPQETQY

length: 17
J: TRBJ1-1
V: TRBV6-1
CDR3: ASSGTSGTGAGLNTEAF

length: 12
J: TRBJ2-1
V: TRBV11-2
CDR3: ASVDRGNGNEQF

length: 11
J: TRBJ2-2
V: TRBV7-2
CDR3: ASSRYGTGELF

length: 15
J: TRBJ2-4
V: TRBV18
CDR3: ASSPRVGDSDKNIQY

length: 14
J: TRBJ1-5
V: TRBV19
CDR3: ASSGEQGLINQPQH

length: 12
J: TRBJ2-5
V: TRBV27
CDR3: ASSNSRGSETQY

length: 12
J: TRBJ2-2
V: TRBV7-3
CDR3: ASSLSKNTGELF

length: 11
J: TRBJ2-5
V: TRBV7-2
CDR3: ASSFQHRETQY

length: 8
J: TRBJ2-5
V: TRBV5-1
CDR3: ASSGPTQY

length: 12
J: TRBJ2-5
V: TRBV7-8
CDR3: ASSPDWSQETQY

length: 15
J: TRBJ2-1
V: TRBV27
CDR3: ASSLLVGYRSYNEQF

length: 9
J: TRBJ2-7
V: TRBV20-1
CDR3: SAVRTGEQY

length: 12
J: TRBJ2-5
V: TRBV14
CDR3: ASSHSGYKETQY

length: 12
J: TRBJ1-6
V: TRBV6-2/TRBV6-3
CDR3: ASRAGQANSPLH

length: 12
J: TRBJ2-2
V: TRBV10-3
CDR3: AIRGTRETGELF

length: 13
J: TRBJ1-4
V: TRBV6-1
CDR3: ASSARQGRDEKLF

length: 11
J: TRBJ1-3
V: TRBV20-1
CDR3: SAPGAWGNTIY

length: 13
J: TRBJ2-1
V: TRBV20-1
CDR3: SARDDGRTYNEQF

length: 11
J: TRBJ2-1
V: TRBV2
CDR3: ASLRDTYNEQF

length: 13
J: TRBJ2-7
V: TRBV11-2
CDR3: ASSSFRQAPYEQY

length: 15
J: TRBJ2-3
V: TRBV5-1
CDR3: ASTRAGGPPSTDTQY

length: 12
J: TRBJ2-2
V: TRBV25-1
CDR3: ASSELAETGELF

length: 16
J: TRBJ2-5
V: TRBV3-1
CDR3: ASSQDPLGTGNQETQY

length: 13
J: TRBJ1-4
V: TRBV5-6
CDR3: ASSSGTVYNEKLF

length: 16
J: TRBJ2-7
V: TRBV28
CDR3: ASSPGQSLEGTSYEQY

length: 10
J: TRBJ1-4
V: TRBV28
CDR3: ASSDLTWKLF

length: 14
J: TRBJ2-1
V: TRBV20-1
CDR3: SARALAGGGYNEQF

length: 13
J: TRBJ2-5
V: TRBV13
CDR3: ASSLASSPTETQY

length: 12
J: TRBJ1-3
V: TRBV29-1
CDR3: SVVGQDSGNTIY

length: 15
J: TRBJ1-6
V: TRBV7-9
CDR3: ASSLALGDGRNSPLH

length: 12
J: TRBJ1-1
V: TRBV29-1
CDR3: SVVMDSGTTEAF

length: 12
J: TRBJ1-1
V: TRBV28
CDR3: GISFGVFGTEAF

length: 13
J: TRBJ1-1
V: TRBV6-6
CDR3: ASTDPGRMNTEAF

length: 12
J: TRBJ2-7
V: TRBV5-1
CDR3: ASSRGQPRDEQY

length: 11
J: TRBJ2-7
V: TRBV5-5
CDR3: ASSFQGGYEQY

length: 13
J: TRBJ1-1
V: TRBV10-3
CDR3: AISGKGNMNTEAF

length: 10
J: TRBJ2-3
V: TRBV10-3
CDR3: AISESKDTQY

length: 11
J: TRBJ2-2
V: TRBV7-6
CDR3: ASSLGDLRELF

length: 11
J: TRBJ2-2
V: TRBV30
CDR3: APSWLSTGELF

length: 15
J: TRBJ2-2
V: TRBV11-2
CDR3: ASSLGSYPEATGELF

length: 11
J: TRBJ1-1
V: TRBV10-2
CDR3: ASSNGLGFEAF